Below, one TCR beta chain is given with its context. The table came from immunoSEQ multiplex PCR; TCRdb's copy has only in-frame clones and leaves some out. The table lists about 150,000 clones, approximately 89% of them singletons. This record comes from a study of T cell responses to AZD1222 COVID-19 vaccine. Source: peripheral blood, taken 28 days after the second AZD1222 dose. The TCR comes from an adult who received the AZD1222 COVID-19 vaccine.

The CDR3 here is CASSTTGQGIDNEQFF. In DNA form, the CDR3 reads TGTGCCAGCAGTACTACGGGACAGGGTATTGACAATGAGCAGTTCTTC. This chain uses TRBV2 with TRBJ2-1, with TRBD1 identical over 9 bases. The length of the CDR3 is 16 residues. The junction had 10 bases not matched to a gene; V was cut back by 5 bases and J by 5 bases. The germline V gene has CDR1 SNHLY and CDR2 FYNNEI.